This T cell receptor (beta chain) was documented in a study of blood T cell repertoires in COVID-19. Study information: Donors in the United States, Italy and Spain gave samples during acute or convalescent COVID-19. PBMCs, B-cell-depleted T cells, or T cells provided the cDNA or gDNA that made up the material.

Study processing details: Amplification of reference gene primers was used by the study to estimate nucleated cell counts. Sequenced by immunoSEQ multiplex PCR; TCRdb stores in-frame clones only, minus some. D and trimming were read from the DNA, whereas the V and J calls and clone size are those reported in that table. The repertoire holds some 80,000 clones, approximately 82% seen once, with less than 40% in the top ten. The V gene end was trimmed by 4 bases and the J gene end by 7 bases; junction bases not matched to a gene: 6. The CDR3 contains 14 residues. The germline CDR1 and CDR2 sequences are SNHLY and FYNNEI.

The sequence was collected from a woman in her seventies with acute or convalescent COVID-19. Material for sequencing was peripheral blood. This rearrangement joins TRBV2 to TRBJ2-2, with 7 positions matching TRBD2. The CDR3 DNA follows: TGTGCCAGCAGTGGTCGGGAGCGGGGCGGGGAGCTGTTTTTT. Translated, it gives CASSGRERGGELFF.